This T cell receptor beta chain was observed in a study of glioma-infiltrating T cells after dendritic cell vaccination. Time point described: after dendritic cell vaccination, including at tumor progression/relapse. Isocitrate dehydrogenase mutation was absent in all glioblastoma patients. The method was immunoSEQ multiplex PCR; TCRdb's version includes in-frame clones alone and lacks a portion of them. In the table there are 70,000 to 100,000 clones, around 83% of which are singletons. The CDR3 is made up of 11 amino acids. CDR1 is SNHLY, CDR2 FYNNEI, per germline. Trimming stripped 2 bases from V and 10 bases from J, with 6 bases between.

This chain joins TRBV2 and TRBJ2-1; possible D gene TRBD1, 5 bases. Sequencing was performed on blood, taken after dendritic cell vaccination. The receptor was derived from a human donor with glioblastoma. CDR3 DNA sequence: TGTGCCAGCAGTGAACCAGGGGAGCAGTTCTTC. Translated: CASSEPGEQFF.